The sequence of this TCR beta chain was determined in a study of beta chain features in type 1 diabetes. Findings and caveats of the study: In every one of the four CD4+ subsets, TCRB CDR3s were moderately but significantly shorter in Type 1 diabetes patients.

Isolated RNA was reverse transcribed in full, so expressed TCRB transcripts were sequenced. The table came from immunoSEQ multiplex PCR; TCRdb's copy has only in-frame clones and leaves some out. The sample holds a few hundred thousand clones, roughly 20% seen once. Only one heparinised blood draw was taken per donor, and its volume averaged about 120 mL. This clone turned up a few times. Its antigen is unknown. This CDR3 is built from 15 residues. The germline V gene has CDR1 MDHEN and CDR2 SYDVKM. Germline trimming cut 8 bases from V and 3 bases from J; bases unmatched to any gene: 13. The clonotype originates from a woman between 35 and 50 years old with type 1 diabetes. This rearrangement joins TRBV28 to TRBJ2-7; 7 positions agree with TRBD1. The material sequenced was naive CD4+ T cells from blood. The CDR3 sequence: CASRPTDRNLYEQYF. In DNA, the CDR3 is TGTGCCAGCCGGCCAACGGACAGGAATCTCTACGAGCAGTACTTC. The full variable domain, rest sourced from reference TRBV28 and TRBJ2-7, is DVKVTQSSRYLVKRTGEKVFLECVQDMDHENMFWYRQDPGLGLRLIYFSYDVKMKEKGDIPEGYSVSREKKERFSLILESASTNQTSMYLCASRPTDRNLYEQYFGPGTRLTVT.